Each of the 24 T cell receptor beta chains below was sequenced from the same sample in a study of T cells expressing NK-cell markers (dated by TCRdb to the early 2020s). Library preparation employed 5' RACE. Sequencing relied on an Illumina HiSeq 2000. After TCRdb reprocessed the reads, each CDR3 protein sequence was kept as one row, without DNA. The sample's own table lists a few hundred thousand distinct CDR3 sequences. Approximately 3.6% of the sample comes from the top ten. Sequenced input: blood T cells: a sorted CD56 or NKG2C T cell subset, CD4+ or CD8+ T cells, or bulk PBMC T cells (not recorded which). The receptors here all came from a man younger than 35 in good health. Donor details come from another sample of the same person, matched by shared clones.

The rearrangement joins TRBV29-1 to TRBJ1-1; TCRdb calls TRBD1, which cannot be checked without DNA. The CDR3 runs 14 residues. The germline V gene has CDR1 SQVTM and CDR2 ANQGSEA. The CDR3 protein is CSVGRDRDVTEAFF.

The chain combines TRBV5-1 with TRBJ2-3. The CDR3 has 13 residues. Looked up from germline, CDR1 is SGHRS and CDR2 is YFSETQ. The CDR3 spells CATREFTTDTQYF.

V and J are TRBV6-5 and TRBJ2-5; the D call from TCRdb, TRBD2, cannot be confirmed without DNA. Per the germline V gene, CDR1 is MNHEY and CDR2 is SVGAGI. CDR3 size: 19 residues. Here the CDR3 reads CASSYTPGTSLTVGETQYF.

J is TRBJ2-7 and V is TRBV15. This CDR3 has 14 residues. Germline V gene data show CDR1 as LNHNV and CDR2 as YYDKDF (reference sequence). CDR3 sequence reads: CATSRDSSDYEQYF.

This chain links TRBV25-1 with TRBJ2-5. The CDR3 totals 16 residues. The germline V gene encodes CDR1 MGHDK and CDR2 SYGVNS. This CDR3 is CASSDLDRKKQETQYF.

The J gene is TRBJ2-1, the V gene TRBV11-1; with no DNA, the TCRdb D assignment of TRBD2 cannot be verified. This CDR3 has 20 amino acids. In germline, CDR1 is SGHAT, CDR2 FQDESV (reference sequence). CDR3 region: CASSLMAGQGLAGELYEQFF.

The V gene is TRBV9, the J gene TRBJ2-1; TCRdb lists TRBD2, though no DNA is available to test this call. Germline V gene data show CDR1 as SGDLS and CDR2 as YYNGEE. The CDR3 has 17 residues. Here the CDR3 reads CASTRGTSGASYNEQFF.

The chain carries TRBV12-3 or TRBV12-4 and TRBJ1-2; absent DNA, TCRdb's TRBD1 call cannot be checked. The CDR3 runs to 17 residues. The CDR3: CASSSTSPGLANYGYTF.

V is TRBV29-1 and J is TRBJ2-1; the D call of TRBD2 rests on TCRdb alone, since no DNA is present to check it. In germline, CDR1 is SQVTM, CDR2 ANQGSEA. The CDR3 is made up of 13 amino acids. The CDR3 here is CSVPSGSFEFRFF.

This chain uses TRBV7-6 with TRBJ1-6; the TRBD1 assignment by TCRdb is unverifiable without DNA. The CDR3 is made up of 16 amino acids. The germline CDR1 and CDR2 sequences are SGHVS and FNYEAQ. CDR3 sequence: CASSLAPRDSNSPLHF.

This rearrangement joins TRBV10-3 to TRBJ1-6; TCRdb's D call, TRBD1, is unchecked because there is no DNA. The CDR3 is 15 amino acids. Germline values: CDR1 ENHRY, CDR2 SYGVKD. The CDR3 loop is CAISESRAAGGTLHF.

The V gene is TRBV11-1, the J gene TRBJ2-1; TCRdb reports TRBD2, a call that lacks DNA to check it against. Germline V gene lookup returns CDR1 SGHAT and CDR2 FQDESV (reference sequence). This CDR3 contains 14 residues. CDR3 in amino acids: CASSLGAVEGEQFF.

V is TRBV27 and J is TRBJ2-5; without DNA, the TCRdb call of TRBD1 cannot be checked. This CDR3 comprises 15 residues. Germline V gene lookup returns CDR1 MNHEY and CDR2 SMNVEV (reference sequence). CDR3 region: CASSLSGTGRQTQYF.

The rearrangement uses TRBV29-1 and TRBJ1-1. Germline values: CDR1 SQVTM, CDR2 ANQGSEA. CDR3 length: 14 amino acids. The CDR3 region is CSVEDGWVNTEAFF.

The chain uses TRBV10-3 and TRBJ2-1. The germline gives CDR1 ENHRY, CDR2 SYGVKD. The CDR3 is 11 amino acids. The CDR3 sequence is CAISKSNEQFF.

The CDR3: CASSASVGGPGANVLTF. The gene calls are TRBV25-1 and TRBJ2-6; TCRdb indicates TRBD2, and absent DNA this call remains unverified. This CDR3 has 17 amino acids. Germline CDR1 MGHDK, CDR2 SYGVNS. Drawing the rest from reference TRBV25-1 and TRBJ2-6, the complete variable domain is EADIYQTPRYLVIGTGKKITLECSQTMGHDKMYWYQQDPGMELHLIHYSYGVNSTEKGDLSSESTVSRIRTEHFPLTLESARPSHTSQYLCASSASVGGPGANVLTFGAGSRLTVL.

The chain links TRBV20-1 to TRBJ2-3; TCRdb lists TRBD2, though no DNA is available to test this call. The CDR3 is 13 amino acids. The germline V gene encodes CDR1 DFQATT and CDR2 SNEGSKA (reference sequence). This CDR3 is CSAPLGSTDTQYF.

The chain joins TRBV5-1 to TRBJ2-5. The CDR3 runs to 14 residues. Germline loops: CDR1 SGHRS, CDR2 YFSETQ. The CDR3 region is CASSLGASWETQYF.

The chain couples TRBV5-1 to TRBJ2-5; absent DNA, TCRdb's TRBD2 call cannot be checked. There are 16 residues in the CDR3. The germline V gene encodes CDR1 SGHRS and CDR2 YFSETQ. The CDR3 protein is CASSLGNSGTQETQYF.

The chain links TRBV29-1 to TRBJ2-7; no DNA is available, so the TRBD1 call from TCRdb remains unchecked. CDR1 and CDR2 (germline): SQVTM, ANQGSEA. The CDR3 is 18 amino acids. CDR3 sequence: CSVSAQTGTNPPTYEQYF.

V usage is TRBV6-5 and J usage is TRBJ2-5; no DNA is available, so the TRBD1 call from TCRdb remains unchecked. CDR3 size: 16 residues. Germline CDR1 and CDR2: MNHEY and SVGAGI. CDR3 loop: CASSYSGTGKQETQYF.

The chain couples TRBV5-1 to TRBJ2-6. The CDR3 contains 17 residues. Germline values: CDR1 SGHRS, CDR2 YFSETQ. CDR3 amino acids: CASSSIARLSGANVLTF.

The V gene is TRBV4-1, the J gene TRBJ2-5; with no DNA, the TCRdb D assignment of TRBD2 cannot be verified. This CDR3 region has 13 residues. Germline V gene lookup returns CDR1 MGHRA and CDR2 YSYEKL. CDR3 in amino acids: CASSRPIGETQYF.

The chain carries TRBV20-1 and TRBJ2-3; TCRdb selects TRBD1, and the lack of DNA leaves this call unchecked. CDR1 DFQATT and CDR2 SNEGSKA come from the germline V gene (reference sequence). This CDR3 is built from 14 residues. This chain's CDR3 is CSARDGGITDTQYF.